This T cell receptor (beta chain) was obtained from a study of a mutant IDH1 vaccine in newly diagnosed glioma. Study at large: Treated patients, averaging roughly 40 years, were around 60% male and around 40% female. Prior therapy was radiotherapy, temozolomide, or both; most received both.

As for this clone: The target antigen is unknown.

Time point noted: baseline, week 1 (first vaccination visit). The treatment is: pre-vaccination baseline after standard-of-care therapy. Study outcomes and limitations: Changes in the top peripheral T cell clonotypes seemingly had no bearing on pseudoprogression.

This CDR3 region has 15 residues. Deletions cut 4 bases from V and 0 bases from J, with 10 bases between. The germline V gene has CDR1 SNHLY and CDR2 FYNNEI. Measured with immunoSEQ multiplex PCR; TCRdb has only the in-frame clones, and not every one. The sample contains tens of thousands of clones, 75% to 85% of which appear only once. The input for sequencing was PBMCs, taken from a glioma patient treated with radiotherapy, temozolomide or both. The rearrangement links TRBV2 to TRBJ1-5; no definite D call. This receptor was taken from a man aged 50 to 60 with glioma. CDR3 in DNA: TGTGCCAGCAGTGGATCGGGGTATAGCAATCAGCCCCAGCATTTT. This gives the protein CASSGSGYSNQPQHF. The variable domain in full, with the rest retrieved from reference TRBV2 and TRBJ1-5, is EPEVTQTPSHQVTQMGQEVILRCVPISNHLYFYWYRQILGQKVEFLVSFYNNEISEKSEIFDDQFSVERPDGSNFTLKIRSTKLEDSAMYFCASSGSGYSNQPQHFGDGTRLSIL.